The present T cell receptor (beta chain) was sequenced within a study of blood T cell repertoires in COVID-19. Across the whole study: Material from acute and convalescent COVID-19 was sourced from the United States, Italy and Spain. Sample material is recorded as cDNA or gDNA derived from T cells, B-cell-depleted T cells, or PBMCs.

CDR3 length: 14 amino acids. Between the trimmed V and J ends, which lost 4 bases and 8 bases, there was a span of 15 bases. Germline loops: CDR1 MGHDK, CDR2 SYGVNS. How the authors handled the data: Estimation of nucleated cell counts was performed using reference gene primer amplification. This table comes from immunoSEQ multiplex PCR, and its TCRdb copy is limited to in-frame clones, with some not included. V and J calls and clone size are copied from that table; D and trimming were computed from the DNA. The sample lists 210,000 or so clones, 87% occurring once. The clonotype originates from a woman in her late teens or twenties who had recovered from COVID-19. Sequences were obtained from peripheral blood. V gene TRBV25-1 combines with J gene TRBJ2-4; the D gene is possibly TRBD2 (6 bases). CDR3 DNA: TGTGCCAGCAGTGGTCGGGAGACGGTAGACATTCAGTACTTC. It encodes CASSGRETVDIQYF.